The rows below give T cell receptor beta chains drawn from one sample of a study of blood T cell repertoires in COVID-19. The method was immunoSEQ multiplex PCR; TCRdb's version includes in-frame clones alone and lacks a portion of them. Among approximately 84,000 clones, 75% to 85% were seen once, and the ten largest hold approximately 28%. Source material: peripheral blood. Receptors originate from a woman of 80 years or more with acute or convalescent COVID-19. Each CDR3 is given with its conserved first and last residue. The D gene is left open where the match is weak. Not all rows give a size; the values are once, few, many and, for expanded clones, a class.

TRBJ2-3 TRBV19 . . CASSIQGHTDTQYF TGTGCCAGTAGTATACAGGGCCACACAGATACGCAGTATTTT
TRBJ2-7 TRBV5-4 . TRBD2 CASSLYASGAYEQYF TGTGCCAGCAGCTTGTATGCTAGCGGAGCCTACGAGCAGTACTTC
TRBJ2-6 TRBV19 . . CASNWEFGSGANVLTF TGTGCCAGTAACTGGGAGTTCGGCTCTGGGGCCAACGTCCTGACTTTC
TRBJ2-1 TRBV5-1 . . CASSLELNYNEQFF TGCGCCAGCAGCTTGGAGCTTAACTACAATGAGCAGTTCTTC
TRBJ2-4 TRBV10-2 . TRBD2 CASKATGASGNSNIQYF TGCGCCAGCAAAGCTACAGGGGCTAGCGGGAATTCAAACATTCAGTACTTC
TRBJ2-3 TRBV7-8 many . CASSLYTSSTQYF TGTGCCAGCAGCTTATATACTAGCTCTACGCAGTATTTT
TRBJ2-7 TRBV28 few TRBD2 CASTPGLAGYEQYF TGTGCCAGCACTCCGGGACTAGCGGGCTACGAGCAGTACTTC
TRBJ2-5 TRBV7-7 . TRBD1 CASSPLRTGEETQYF TGTGCTAGCAGCCCCCTTCGGACAGGGGAGGAGACCCAGTACTTC
TRBJ2-6 TRBV10-3 . TRBD1 CASKTGAGANVLTF TGTGCCAGCAAAACAGGGGCTGGGGCCAACGTCCTGACTTTC
TRBJ1-1 TRBV29-1 once . CSAHMEANTEAFF TGCAGCGCCCACATGGAGGCGAACACTGAAGCTTTCTTT
TRBJ2-2 TRBV24-1 . TRBD2 CATGLADTGELFF TGTGCCACAGGACTAGCGGACACCGGGGAGCTGTTTTTT
TRBJ1-2 TRBV5-1 once . CASSSLTSNYGYTF TGCGCCAGCAGTAGTCTAACCTCTAACTATGGCTACACCTTC
TRBJ1-1 TRBV6-5 . TRBD1 CASSLRGPTEAFF TGTGCCAGCAGCCTCAGGGGGCCTACTGAAGCTTTCTTT
TRBJ2-6 TRBV21-1 . . CARRVDISGANVLTF TGTGCCAGACGCGTCGATATCTCTGGGGCCAACGTCCTGACTTTC
TRBJ2-5 TRBV12-3/TRBV12-4 . . CASSPSAGETQYF TGTGCCAGCAGCCCCTCGGCGGGTGAGACCCAGTACTTC
TRBJ2-6 TRBV7-9 . . CASSLDGAPGGANVLTF TGTGCCAGCAGCTTAGATGGTGCCCCAGGGGGGGCCAACGTCCTGACTTTC
TRBJ1-2 TRBV10-3 . . CAISGQPANYGYTF TGTGCCATCAGCGGACAGCCGGCCAACTATGGCTACACCTTC
TRBJ2-7 TRBV11-1 once . CASSLIGRTESNEQYF TGTGCCAGCAGCTTAATCGGCCGTACAGAATCCAACGAGCAGTACTTC
TRBJ2-1 TRBV18 once . CASSPTTTYNEQFF TGTGCCAGCTCACCTACGACTACTTACAATGAGCAGTTCTTC
TRBJ2-3 TRBV28 . TRBD1 CASISPRDRVTDTQYF TGTGCCAGCATTTCGCCCCGGGACAGGGTCACAGATACGCAGTATTTT
TRBJ2-3 TRBV5-1 . TRBD2 CASSLGSSGRSTDTQYF TGCGCCAGCAGCTTGGGATCTAGCGGCAGATCCACAGATACGCAGTATTTT
TRBJ2-7 TRBV5-1 . TRBD1 CASSDPGGGDEQYF TGCGCCAGCAGCGACCCAGGGGGCGGGGACGAGCAGTACTTC
TRBJ2-7 TRBV4-2 . TRBD2 CASSPAAGGHYEQYF TGTGCCAGCAGCCCCGCGGCGGGGGGTCATTACGAGCAGTACTTC
TRBJ2-5 TRBV5-1 . TRBD2 CASSWATSGSLETQYF TGCGCCAGCAGCTGGGCTACTAGCGGGAGTTTGGAGACCCAGTACTTC
TRBJ1-1 TRBV21-1 . . CASPGGRKAEAFF TGTGCCAGCCCGGGGGGGAGAAAGGCTGAAGCTTTCTTT
TRBJ2-1 TRBV29-1 . TRBD2 CSVALAGNYNEQFF TGCAGCGTTGCACTAGCGGGAAACTACAATGAGCAGTTCTTC
TRBJ2-1 TRBV7-2 . . CASSLVSYGNEQFF TGTGCCAGCAGCTTAGTGTCCTATGGCAATGAGCAGTTCTTC
TRBJ1-5 TRBV19 . TRBD1 CASSRDRGRQPQHF TGTGCCAGTAGTAGGGACAGGGGGCGTCAGCCCCAGCATTTT
TRBJ1-6 TRBV11-3 . TRBD1 CASSLAEGAHGPLHF TGTGCCAGCAGCTTAGCGGAGGGGGCCCATGGACCCCTCCACTTT
TRBJ2-3 TRBV7-9 . . CASSHSGGTDTQYF TGTGCCAGCAGCCACTCAGGGGGCACAGATACGCAGTATTTT
TRBJ1-2 TRBV9 . TRBD1 CASSGQGRGYTF TGTGCCAGCAGCGGACAGGGTCGAGGCTACACCTTC
TRBJ2-1 TRBV5-8 . TRBD1 CASSPRTGTANEQFF TGTGCCAGCAGCCCCCGGACAGGGACAGCCAATGAGCAGTTCTTC
TRBJ1-1 TRBV6-5 . . CASSFTAGTEAFF TGTGCCAGCAGTTTTACGGCGGGAACTGAAGCTTTCTTT
TRBJ2-1 TRBV7-9 once TRBD2 CASSFYSGGGEQFF TGTGCCAGCAGCTTTTATTCGGGAGGGGGGGAGCAGTTCTTC
TRBJ2-1 TRBV28 . TRBD1 CASSTPGGPYNEQFF TGTGCCAGCAGTACCCCAGGGGGCCCCTACAATGAGCAGTTCTTC
TRBJ1-1 TRBV27 . TRBD1 CASSRQGVDEAFF TGTGCCAGCAGTCGACAGGGAGTCGATGAAGCTTTCTTT
TRBJ2-1 TRBV7-2 once . CASSLSSSSYNEQFF TGTGCCAGCAGCTTAAGTTCGAGCTCCTACAATGAGCAGTTCTTC
TRBJ2-5 TRBV27 . . CASSLTSSAGTQYF TGTGCCAGCAGTTTAACGTCCAGCGCGGGGACCCAGTACTTC
TRBJ2-5 TRBV7-2 few . CASSLGWAETQYF TGTGCCAGCAGCTTAGGGTGGGCAGAGACCCAGTACTTC
TRBJ1-1 TRBV9 . TRBD1 CASSAGTGRALQYTEAFF TGTGCCAGCAGCGCCGGGACAGGGAGGGCCCTCCAGTACACTGAAGCTTTCTTT
TRBJ2-5 TRBV19 . . CASRATTLQETQYF TGTGCCAGTAGAGCAACTACCTTACAAGAGACCCAGTACTTC
TRBJ2-3 TRBV30 . TRBD2 CAWTSGLTTDTQYF TGTGCCTGGACTAGCGGGCTAACGACAGATACGCAGTATTTT
TRBJ2-3 TRBV5-4 once TRBD2 CASSLANSGSQDTQYF TGTGCCAGCAGCTTGGCCAATAGCGGGAGTCAAGATACGCAGTATTTT
TRBJ2-1 TRBV13 . . CASSLAVYNEQFF TGTGCCAGCAGCTTAGCGGTATACAATGAGCAGTTCTTC
TRBJ2-1 TRBV7-3 . TRBD1 CASSHGQGNGEQFF TGTGCCAGCAGCCATGGACAGGGTAACGGTGAGCAGTTCTTC
TRBJ1-4 TRBV7-8 . . CASSLVVDFYEKLFF TGTGCCAGCAGCTTAGTCGTAGACTTCTATGAAAAACTGTTTTTT
TRBJ1-1 TRBV5-1 . . CASSLARNTEAFF TGCGCCAGCAGCTTGGCCCGGAACACTGAAGCTTTCTTT
TRBJ2-1 TRBV10-1 . TRBD1 CASSTGTGFNEQFF TGCGCCAGCAGCACCGGGACAGGGTTCAATGAGCAGTTCTTC
TRBJ1-3 TRBV6-1 few . CASSEWARGGNTIYF TGTGCCAGCAGTGAGTGGGCCCGTGGGGGAAACACCATATATTTT